The clone carrying this TCR beta chain was observed a few times. The target antigen is unknown. This sample is drawn from a study of T-cell memory formation after mild COVID-19. Overall study findings and caveats: Second-wave clones reaching peak frequency on day 37 lacked confirmed SARS-CoV-2 specificity. There were some responding clones in pre-infection memory, which suggested that cross-reactive memory had joined.

CDR3 length: 18 residues. From germline, CDR1 is KGHDR and CDR2 SFDVKD. The J segment lost 7 bases and the V segment lost 3 bases, leaving 10 bases of the junction unmatched. In TCRdb, the 5' RACE reads were re-called with MiXCR into one record per CDR3 protein. The table records 350,000 or so distinct CDR3 sequences, 20% to 25% of them present only once. Sequencing input: PBMCs or a T cell subset sorted from them (not recorded which). The receptor was isolated from an adult woman who had mild COVID-19 (a few samples of this study predate the infection). Cell type and time point are not known. The V call is TRBV24-1, the J call TRBJ2-2, with TRBD2 matching over 13 bases. Here the CDR3 DNA reads TGTGCCACCAGTGATCGTACGACTAGCGGGGGGTATGTCGGGGAGCTGTTTTTT. It yields the protein CATSDRTTSGGYVGELFF.